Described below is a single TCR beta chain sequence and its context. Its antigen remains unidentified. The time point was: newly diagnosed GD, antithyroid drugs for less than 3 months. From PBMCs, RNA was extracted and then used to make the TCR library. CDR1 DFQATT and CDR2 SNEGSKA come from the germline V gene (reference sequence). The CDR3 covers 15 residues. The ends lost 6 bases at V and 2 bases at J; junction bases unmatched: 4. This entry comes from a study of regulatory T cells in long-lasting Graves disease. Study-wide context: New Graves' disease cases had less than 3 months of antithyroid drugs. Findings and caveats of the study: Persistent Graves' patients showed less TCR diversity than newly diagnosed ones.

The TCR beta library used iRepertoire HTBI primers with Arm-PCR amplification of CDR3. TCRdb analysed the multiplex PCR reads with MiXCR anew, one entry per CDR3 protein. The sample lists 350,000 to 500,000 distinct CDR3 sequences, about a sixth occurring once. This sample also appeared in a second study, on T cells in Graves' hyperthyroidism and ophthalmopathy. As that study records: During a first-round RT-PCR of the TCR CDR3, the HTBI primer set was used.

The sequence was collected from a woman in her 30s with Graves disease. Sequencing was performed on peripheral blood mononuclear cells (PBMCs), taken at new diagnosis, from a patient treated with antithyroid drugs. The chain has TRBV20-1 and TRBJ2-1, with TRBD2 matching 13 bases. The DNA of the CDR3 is TGCAGTGCAATAGGACTAGCGGGGGCCTACAATGAGCAGTTCTTC. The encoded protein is CSAIGLAGAYNEQFF.